This T cell receptor beta chain was identified in a study of regulatory T cells in long-lasting Graves disease. Building the TCR beta libraries relied on iRepertoire HTBI primers, and CDR3 regions underwent Arm-PCR. TCRdb itself ran the multiplex PCR reads through MiXCR, one entry per CDR3 protein. The data show around 510,000 distinct CDR3 sequences, more than 20% seen once. Germline assignment: CDR1 SGDLS and CDR2 YYNGEE. The CDR3 runs 13 residues. Trimming cost V 6 bases and J 0 bases, with 6 bases left between them. As to time point: persistent/refractory GD, antithyroid drugs over 5 years with positive TRAb. Generation of the TCR library employed RNA extracted from PBMCs.

This sequence originates from a female donor with Graves disease. The chain has TRBV9 and TRBJ2-2; D gene uncertain. Sequenced material: peripheral blood mononuclear cells (PBMCs), taken when the disease was refractory, from a patient treated with antithyroid drugs. The CDR3 sequence is CASKRANTGELFF. As DNA, the CDR3 is TGTGCCAGCAAAAGGGCGAACACCGGGGAGCTGTTTTTT.